This T cell receptor beta chain stems from a study of shared clonotypes between healthy human individuals. The wider study: A couple of female and a few male donors aged 18 to 49 were enrolled. Notes on the study in general: Estimated clonotype richness was generally higher in naive than memory subsets. Among donors, sharing of clonotypes was expected to be affected by sequencing depth.

Clones were read by immunoSEQ multiplex PCR, and TCRdb kept only the in-frame ones, dropping some. Altogether 2 million to 2.5 million clones are present, just over 90% being singletons, with the ten largest covering about 1.5%. Germline loops: CDR1 SGHAT, CDR2 FQDESV (reference sequence). V lost 5 bases to trimming and J lost 1 base; unmatched junction nucleotides: 7. The CDR3 is 16 amino acids. Terminally differentiated effector memory CD45RA+ cells were excluded from the naive CD8 cells, which were CD45RO-negative and positively selected for CCR7. A word on this clone: Its antigen is not identified.

This sequence was found in a man between 18 and 29 years old in good health. Some clones in this sample may be carry-over from other donors' samples. The source material was naive CD8+ T cells from PBMCs. The chain joins TRBV11-1 to TRBJ1-1; 10 nucleotides agree with TRBD1. The CDR3 region has the DNA TGTGCCAGCAGCACCAGACAGGGGGCAAGGAACACTGAAGCTTTCTTT. Translation gives CASSTRQGARNTEAFF.